These T cell receptor beta chains were read from a single sample in a study of metastatic and nonmetastatic thyroid tumors. From the PCR reads, TCRdb re-called clones with MiXCR. The sample has about 64,000 clones; 4% to 4.5% are singletons. What was sequenced was blood. The origin of the receptors is a female donor with papillary thyroid cancer or a benign thyroid nodule (not recorded which). Some clones in this sample may be carry-over from other donors' samples. Both conserved end residues are part of each CDR3. The order of the fields is V gene, J gene, clone size, D gene, CDR3 DNA, CDR3 protein. The D gene is left open where the match is weak. Clone size is given for some rows only: seen once, a few or many times, or a class if the clone is expanded.

V gene: TRBV18; J gene: TRBJ2-2; clone size: .; D gene: .; CDR3 DNA: TGTGCCAGCTCACCACGAATTGGGGCCGGGGAGCTGTTTTTT; CDR3 protein: CASSPRIGAGELFF
V gene: TRBV3-1; J gene: TRBJ1-6; clone size: many; D gene: .; CDR3 DNA: TGTGCCAGCAGCCCTCGACCGGGGCAGGGGTTTTCACCCCTCCACTTT; CDR3 protein: CASSPRPGQGFSPLHF
V gene: TRBV5-1; J gene: TRBJ2-7; clone size: many; D gene: .; CDR3 DNA: TGCGCCAGCAGCTTGCGGACTTCCTCCTACGAGCAGTACTTC; CDR3 protein: CASSLRTSSYEQYF
V gene: TRBV18; J gene: TRBJ1-3; clone size: many; D gene: TRBD1; CDR3 DNA: TGTGCCAGCTCACCGCGGGACAGCTACTCTGGAAACACCATATATTTT; CDR3 protein: CASSPRDSYSGNTIYF
V gene: TRBV5-1; J gene: TRBJ2-2; clone size: many; D gene: .; CDR3 DNA: TGCGCCAGCAGCTTGGTTTCCGCCACCGGGGAGCTGTTTTTT; CDR3 protein: CASSLVSATGELFF
V gene: TRBV12-3/TRBV12-4; J gene: TRBJ1-1; clone size: many; D gene: .; CDR3 DNA: TGTGCCAGCAGTTTACGCGGGGGCACTGAAGCTTTCTTT; CDR3 protein: CASSLRGGTEAFF
V gene: TRBV2; J gene: TRBJ1-2; clone size: few; D gene: TRBD1; CDR3 DNA: TGTGCCAGCAGGGGGGACAGCGGGGGCTACACCTTC; CDR3 protein: CASRGDSGGYTF
V gene: TRBV5-1; J gene: TRBJ2-3; clone size: many; D gene: TRBD2; CDR3 DNA: TGCGCCAGCAGCTTGGCCGGACCTAGCGGGTCGGGTACGCAGTATTTT; CDR3 protein: CASSLAGPSGSGTQYF
V gene: TRBV5-1; J gene: TRBJ1-1; clone size: many; D gene: .; CDR3 DNA: TGCGCCAGCAGGCTGGTGTTAGGGGCGGTGAACACTGAAGCTTTCTTT; CDR3 protein: CASRLVLGAVNTEAFF
V gene: TRBV14; J gene: TRBJ2-3; clone size: .; D gene: .; CDR3 DNA: TGTGCCAGCAGTCGGTCCCTACTTGCCACCCTAAAGGAGGATACGCAGTATTTT; CDR3 protein: CASSRSLLATLKEDTQYF
V gene: TRBV4-1; J gene: TRBJ2-7; clone size: many; D gene: .; CDR3 DNA: TGCGCCAGCAGCCAAGGGACAGCTAGCTCCTACGAGCAGTACTTC; CDR3 protein: CASSQGTASSYEQYF
V gene: TRBV6-1; J gene: TRBJ1-6; clone size: .; D gene: .; CDR3 DNA: TGTGCCAGCAGTGAAGCTGGAGTCCCCCGTGGAGTTTCACCCCTCCACTTT; CDR3 protein: CASSEAGVPRGVSPLHF
V gene: TRBV20-1; J gene: TRBJ2-7; clone size: many; D gene: TRBD2; CDR3 DNA: TGCAGTGCTCGACCTATGGGACTAGCGGGAGCCTACGAGCAGTACTTC; CDR3 protein: CSARPMGLAGAYEQYF
V gene: TRBV3-1; J gene: TRBJ2-4; clone size: .; D gene: .; CDR3 DNA: TGTACCAGCAGCCAAGAGGGGGGGGCTTTGAAAAACATTCAGTACTTC; CDR3 protein: CTSSQEGGALKNIQYF
V gene: TRBV11-3; J gene: TRBJ2-1; clone size: few; D gene: TRBD2; CDR3 DNA: TGTGCCAGCAGCTTATTTAGCGGGAACCTCAATGAGCAGTTCTTC; CDR3 protein: CASSLFSGNLNEQFF
V gene: TRBV7-9; J gene: TRBJ2-1; clone size: many; D gene: .; CDR3 DNA: TGTGCCAGCAGCCCTCCCTTGCGGAATGAGCAGTTCTTC; CDR3 protein: CASSPPLRNEQFF
V gene: TRBV6-5; J gene: TRBJ1-2; clone size: many; D gene: .; CDR3 DNA: TGTGCCAGCAGTTACTCGATTACAGGGCAGGATGGCTACACCTTC; CDR3 protein: CASSYSITGQDGYTF
V gene: TRBV24-1; J gene: TRBJ2-1; clone size: .; D gene: TRBD2; CDR3 DNA: TGTGCCACCAGTGATTTGACAGGGGGACTAGCGGGAGCCGAGCAGTTCTTC; CDR3 protein: CATSDLTGGLAGAEQFF
V gene: TRBV6-2/TRBV6-3; J gene: TRBJ2-7; clone size: few; D gene: .; CDR3 DNA: TGTGCCAGCAGTTTGGGGCGGACATCCTACGAGCAGTACTTC; CDR3 protein: CASSLGRTSYEQYF
V gene: TRBV15; J gene: TRBJ2-7; clone size: few; D gene: TRBD1; CDR3 DNA: TGTGCCACCAGCAGAGGGACAGGGGGGTACGAGCAGTACTTC; CDR3 protein: CATSRGTGGYEQYF
V gene: TRBV18; J gene: TRBJ2-3; clone size: many; D gene: .; CDR3 DNA: TGTGCCAGCTCACCACAGGGGAATACGCAGTATTTT; CDR3 protein: CASSPQGNTQYF
V gene: TRBV5-5; J gene: TRBJ2-1; clone size: .; D gene: .; CDR3 DNA: TGTGCCAGCAGCCATGCCGCAGGTACCGGCAATGAGCAGTTCTTC; CDR3 protein: CASSHAAGTGNEQFF
V gene: TRBV11-1; J gene: TRBJ1-3; clone size: many; D gene: .; CDR3 DNA: TGTGCCAGCAGCTTAAGCTCACCGGGAAACACCATATATTTT; CDR3 protein: CASSLSSPGNTIYF
V gene: TRBV7-2; J gene: TRBJ2-7; clone size: many; D gene: TRBD1; CDR3 DNA: TGTGCCAGCAGCTTAGAGGGTAGGGGGCGCTTCTACGAGCAGTACTTC; CDR3 protein: CASSLEGRGRFYEQYF
V gene: TRBV19; J gene: TRBJ2-1; clone size: few; D gene: .; CDR3 DNA: TGTGCCAGTAGTATGGAGGACTATTACAATGAGCAGTTCTTC; CDR3 protein: CASSMEDYYNEQFF
V gene: TRBV9; J gene: TRBJ1-2; clone size: many; D gene: .; CDR3 DNA: TGTGCCAGCAGTGGTGGTGGGGCTAACTATGGCTACACCTTC; CDR3 protein: CASSGGGANYGYTF
V gene: TRBV5-1; J gene: TRBJ1-1; clone size: many; D gene: .; CDR3 DNA: TGCGCCAGCACCTTGGGTCGGGTAGACACTGAAGCTTTCTTT; CDR3 protein: CASTLGRVDTEAFF
V gene: TRBV3-1; J gene: TRBJ2-1; clone size: many; D gene: .; CDR3 DNA: TGTGCCAGCAGCCAAGATCGACCGGGTTACAATGAGCAGTTCTTC; CDR3 protein: CASSQDRPGYNEQFF
V gene: TRBV6-1; J gene: TRBJ1-5; clone size: many; D gene: .; CDR3 DNA: TGTGCCAGCAGCGAAGGATTTCTGGCCCAGCATTTT; CDR3 protein: CASSEGFLAQHF
V gene: TRBV28; J gene: TRBJ1-2; clone size: .; D gene: .; CDR3 DNA: TGTGCCAGCAGTTTATCGGCAGCTGGCTATGGCGACACCTTC; CDR3 protein: CASSLSAAGYGDTF
V gene: TRBV4-1; J gene: TRBJ2-7; clone size: many; D gene: .; CDR3 DNA: TGCGCCAGCAGCTACAATGGGGGTATCTACGAGCAGTACTTC; CDR3 protein: CASSYNGGIYEQYF
V gene: TRBV5-1; J gene: TRBJ2-1; clone size: many; D gene: TRBD2; CDR3 DNA: TGCGCCAGCAGCAGACTAGCGGGAGGGAACAATGAGCAGTTCTTC; CDR3 protein: CASSRLAGGNNEQFF
V gene: TRBV24-1; J gene: TRBJ2-1; clone size: few; D gene: TRBD2; CDR3 DNA: TGTTTCACCAGTGGCAGCGGGAGCTACAATGAGCAGTTCTTC; CDR3 protein: CFTSGSGSYNEQFF
V gene: TRBV30; J gene: TRBJ1-6; clone size: many; D gene: TRBD1; CDR3 DNA: TGTGCCTGGAGGGACAGGACGTATAATTCACCCCTCCACTTT; CDR3 protein: CAWRDRTYNSPLHF
V gene: TRBV7-9; J gene: TRBJ1-6; clone size: many; D gene: .; CDR3 DNA: TGTGCCAGCAGCTCCGGGACGCTTAATTCACCCCTCCACTTT; CDR3 protein: CASSSGTLNSPLHF
V gene: TRBV19; J gene: TRBJ2-7; clone size: few; D gene: TRBD2; CDR3 DNA: TGTGCCAGTAGTATATGCCTGCGTACTAGCGGGAGAGACGAGCAGTACTTC; CDR3 protein: CASSICLRTSGRDEQYF
V gene: TRBV2; J gene: TRBJ2-5; clone size: many; D gene: TRBD2; CDR3 DNA: TGTGCCGCGGGGGGGCTACAAGAGACCCAGTACTTC; CDR3 protein: CAAGGLQETQYF
V gene: TRBV7-2; J gene: TRBJ2-7; clone size: many; D gene: .; CDR3 DNA: TGTGCCAGCAGCCCCCTCCGAGGCGGGAACGAGCAGTACTTC; CDR3 protein: CASSPLRGGNEQYF
V gene: TRBV7-9; J gene: TRBJ2-1; clone size: many; D gene: .; CDR3 DNA: TGTGCCAGCAGCAAGCGGAGCTCCTACAATGAGCAGTTCTTC; CDR3 protein: CASSKRSSYNEQFF
V gene: TRBV19; J gene: TRBJ2-1; clone size: many; D gene: .; CDR3 DNA: TGTGCCAGTAGTATGCACTCCTACAATGAGCAGTTCTTC; CDR3 protein: CASSMHSYNEQFF
V gene: TRBV5-1; J gene: TRBJ1-2; clone size: few; D gene: .; CDR3 DNA: TGCGCCAGCAGCTTGGGAGGGGGCTACACCTTC; CDR3 protein: CASSLGGGYTF